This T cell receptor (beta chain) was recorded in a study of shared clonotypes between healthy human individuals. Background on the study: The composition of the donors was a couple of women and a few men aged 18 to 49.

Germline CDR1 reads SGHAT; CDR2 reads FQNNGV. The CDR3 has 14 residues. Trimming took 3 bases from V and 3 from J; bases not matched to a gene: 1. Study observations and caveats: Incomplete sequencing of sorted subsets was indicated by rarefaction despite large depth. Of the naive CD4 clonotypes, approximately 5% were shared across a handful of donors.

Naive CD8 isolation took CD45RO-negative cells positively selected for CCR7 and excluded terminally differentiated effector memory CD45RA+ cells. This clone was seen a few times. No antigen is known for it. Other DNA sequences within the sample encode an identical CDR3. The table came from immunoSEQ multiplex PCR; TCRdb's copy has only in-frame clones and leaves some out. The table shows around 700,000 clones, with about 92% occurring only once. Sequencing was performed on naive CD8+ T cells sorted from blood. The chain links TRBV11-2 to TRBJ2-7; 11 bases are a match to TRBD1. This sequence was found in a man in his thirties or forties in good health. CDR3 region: CASSLGTGGYEQYF. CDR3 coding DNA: TGTGCCAGCAGCTTGGGGACAGGGGGCTACGAGCAGTACTTC.